This section outlines one T cell receptor beta chain sequence together with its context. The sample belongs to a study of blood T cell repertoires in COVID-19. Study-level background: Acute-phase and convalescent COVID-19 samples originated in the United States, Italy and Spain. PBMCs, B-cell-depleted T cells, or T cells provided the cDNA or gDNA that made up the material.

Authors' processing steps: By means of reference gene primer amplification, nucleated cell counts were estimated. Libraries were prepared by immunoSEQ multiplex PCR; TCRdb keeps only in-frame clonotypes and omits some of them. The DNA was the basis for D and trimming; V, J and clone size are from that table. The profile covers about 80,000 clones, with roughly 80% appearing a single time and under 45% taken by the ten largest. The V gene end was trimmed by 6 bases and the J gene end by 2 bases; junction bases not matched to a gene: 5. Germline loops: CDR1 SQVTM, CDR2 ANQGSEA. The CDR3 is made up of 16 amino acids.

This receptor was obtained from a woman in her 70s with acute or convalescent COVID-19. The chain carries TRBV29-1 and TRBJ2-6, with 12 bases fitting TRBD1. Sequencing was done on a sample of peripheral blood. The CDR3 sequence: CSVTGTGGAGANVLTF. The DNA of the CDR3 is TGCAGCGTCACCGGGACAGGGGGCGCTGGGGCCAACGTCCTGACTTTC. The whole variable domain, remainder taken from reference TRBV29-1 and TRBJ2-6, is SAVISQKPSRDICQRGTSLTIQCQVDSQVTMMFWYRQQPGQSLTLIATANQGSEATYESGFVIDKFPISRPNLTFSTLTVSNMSPEDSSIYLCSVTGTGGAGANVLTFGAGSRLTVL.